What follows describes a single T cell receptor (beta chain). The antigen is unknown. The CDR3 consists of 16 residues. Germline-derived CDR1 and CDR2 are KGHSH and LQKENI. Trimming removed 6 bases from V and 5 bases from J; junction bases left unmatched: 15. With 60 Vbeta and 13 Jbeta primers, the PCR was carried out. This table comes from immunoSEQ multiplex PCR, and its TCRdb copy is limited to in-frame clones, with some not included. The data hold around 110,000 clones, with 66% observed a single time. The source of the sample is a study of cytomegalovirus exposure and HLA in healthy donors. Whole-study results and caveats: TCR beta chains associated with HLA were, in a later analysis, more clonally expanded than equally common others. TCR beta chains numbering under 200 were designated cytomegalovirus-associated.

Sequenced: PBMCs. J is TRBJ2-5 and V is TRBV18, with 7 positions matching TRBD2. The receptor comes from a man between 18 and 35 years old in good health and CMV-seronegative. Here the CDR3 reads CASSRTLRGVSETQYF. CDR3 coding DNA: TGTGCCAGCTCGCGGACTTTACGGGGGGTCTCGGAGACCCAGTACTTC. The full variable domain, its missing parts supplied by reference TRBV18 and TRBJ2-5, is NAGVMQNPRHLVRRRGQEARLRCSPMKGHSHVYWYRQLPEEGLKFMVYLQKENIIDESGMPKERFSAEFPKEGPSILRIQQVVRGDSAAYFCASSRTLRGVSETQYFGPGTRLLVL.